The following is a T cell receptor beta chain sequence with its context. The time point here: newly diagnosed GD, antithyroid drugs for less than 3 months. Construction of the TCR library relied on RNA isolated from PBMCs. Staff took 7.5 to 9.5 milliliters of peripheral blood and put it into EDTA tubes. This entry belongs to a study of regulatory T cells in long-lasting Graves disease. Germline V gives CDR1 MDHEN, CDR2 SYDVKM. Trimming at V came to 6 bases and at J to 5 bases, leaving 5 bases not matched to a gene. The CDR3 runs to 14 residues. Library construction for TCR beta used iRepertoire HTBI primers and Arm-PCR of CDR3 regions. MiXCR, applied by TCRdb to the multiplex PCR reads, yields one record per CDR3 protein. Among a few hundred thousand distinct CDR3 sequences, 15% were seen once, and the ten largest hold approximately 7.8%. The sample was also reused in another study, on T cells in Graves' hyperthyroidism and ophthalmopathy. Turning to that study: Clonotypes that were expanded in thyroid above 0.001 mostly appeared in blood too.

This clonotype was obtained from a woman in her 40s with Graves disease. Source: peripheral blood mononuclear cells (PBMCs), taken at new diagnosis, from a patient treated with antithyroid drugs. V gene TRBV28 combines with J gene TRBJ2-2, with 8 nucleotides matching TRBD2. This chain's CDR3 is CASRLAAGTGELFF. DNA of the CDR3: TGTGCCAGCAGACTAGCGGCGGGAACCGGGGAGCTGTTTTTT.